This T cell receptor beta chain came from a study of regulatory T cells in long-lasting Graves disease. According to the study, TCR beta libraries were built with iRepertoire HTBI primers and CDR3-region Arm-PCR. MiXCR, applied by TCRdb to the multiplex PCR reads, yields one record per CDR3 protein. Among about 460,000 distinct CDR3 sequences listed, around 15% were seen once. Germline V gene lookup returns CDR1 MDHEN and CDR2 SYDVKM. The CDR3 has 15 amino acids. The V and J ends lost 2 bases and 7 bases, in that order; junction bases with no gene match: 9. As to time point: newly diagnosed GD, antithyroid drugs for less than 3 months. After RNA was extracted from PBMCs, the TCR library was made from it. As regards this clonotype: This may come from a read error, since a much larger clone is one base off.

The data also belong to a second study, concerning T cells in Graves' hyperthyroidism and ophthalmopathy. That study adds: Most clonotypes expanded in the thyroid (above 0.001) were also present in blood.

The TCR sequence derives from a woman in her fifties or sixties with Graves disease. Source: peripheral blood mononuclear cells (PBMCs), taken at new diagnosis, from a patient treated with antithyroid drugs. This rearrangement joins TRBV28 to TRBJ2-7, with 9 bases lining up with TRBD1. The CDR3 here is CASSLHGQGYNEQYF. CDR3 coding DNA: TGTGCCAGCAGTTTACACGGACAGGGGTACAATGAGCAGTACTTC.